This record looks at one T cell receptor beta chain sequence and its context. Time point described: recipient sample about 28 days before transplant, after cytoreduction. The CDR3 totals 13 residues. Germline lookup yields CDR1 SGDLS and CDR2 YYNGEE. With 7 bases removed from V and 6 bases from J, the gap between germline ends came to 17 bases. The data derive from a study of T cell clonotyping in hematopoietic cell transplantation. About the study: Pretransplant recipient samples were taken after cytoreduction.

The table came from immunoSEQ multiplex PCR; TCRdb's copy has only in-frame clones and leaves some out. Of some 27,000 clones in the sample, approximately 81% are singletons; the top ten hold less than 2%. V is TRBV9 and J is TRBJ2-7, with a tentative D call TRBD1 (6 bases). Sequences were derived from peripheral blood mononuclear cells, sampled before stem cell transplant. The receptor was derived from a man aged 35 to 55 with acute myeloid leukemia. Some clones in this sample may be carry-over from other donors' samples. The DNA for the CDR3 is TGTGCCAGCTCGGGACACGACCTTGGCGAGCAGTACTTC. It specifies CASSGHDLGEQYF.